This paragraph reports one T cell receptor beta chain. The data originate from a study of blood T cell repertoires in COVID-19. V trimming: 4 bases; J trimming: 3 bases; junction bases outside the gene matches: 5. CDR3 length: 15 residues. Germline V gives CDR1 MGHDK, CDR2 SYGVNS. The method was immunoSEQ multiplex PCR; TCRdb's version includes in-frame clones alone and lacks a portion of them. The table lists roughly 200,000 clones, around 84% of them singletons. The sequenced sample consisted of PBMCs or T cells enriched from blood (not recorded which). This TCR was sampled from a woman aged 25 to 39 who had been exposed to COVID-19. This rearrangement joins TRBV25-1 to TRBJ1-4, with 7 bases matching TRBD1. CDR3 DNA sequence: TGTGCCAGCAGTGGCCGACAGGGCGCTAATGAAAAACTGTTTTTT. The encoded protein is CASSGRQGANEKLFF. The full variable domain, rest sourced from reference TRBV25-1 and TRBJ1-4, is EADIYQTPRYLVIGTGKKITLECSQTMGHDKMYWYQQDPGMELHLIHYSYGVNSTEKGDLSSESTVSRIRTEHFPLTLESARPSHTSQYLCASSGRQGANEKLFFGSGTQLSVL.